The 30 T cell receptor beta chains in this list originate from one sample, sequenced in a study of T cell repertoires in cytomegalovirus infection. Each CDR3 protein gets one entry after TCRdb re-called the reads with MiXCR. The table shows 450,000 to 600,000 distinct CDR3 sequences, with roughly a third occurring only once. The antigens these receptors bind are not known. Here the sequenced sample was cultured PBMCs, taken from culture after CMV antigen stimulation. Receptor source: a human donor in good health (CMV status not recorded). Some clones in this sample may be carry-over from other donors' samples.

The gene calls are TRBV11-3 and TRBJ2-2; 8 bases align to TRBD1. Trimming removed 3 bases from V and 1 base from J; junction bases left unmatched: 7. The CDR3 is 17 amino acids. Germline values: CDR1 SGHNT, CDR2 YENEEA. CDR3 DNA sequence: TGTGCCAGCAGCTTGCATCCGACAGGGGTGAACACCGGGGAGCTGTTTTTT. Residues: CASSLHPTGVNTGELFF.

This clonotype was seen repeatedly, ten times or more. The CDR3 here is CASSLTSGGRDTQYF. In nucleotides, the CDR3 is TGTGCCAGCAGCTTAACTAGCGGGGGGCGGGATACGCAGTATTTT. This chain connects TRBV7-2 to TRBJ2-3; 12 nucleotides align to TRBD2. The ends lost 2 bases at V and 6 bases at J; junction bases unmatched: 3. Germline V gene lookup returns CDR1 SGHTA and CDR2 FQGNSA. The CDR3 totals 15 residues.

This clonotype was counted a few times. The V call is TRBV7-2, the J call TRBJ1-5; TRBD1 matches at 7 bases. V lost 5 bases and J lost 7; bases outside the gene matches: 5. The germline V gene encodes CDR1 SGHTA and CDR2 FQGNSA. CDR3 length: 13 amino acids. The CDR3 DNA reads as TGTGCCAGCAGCGCACAGGGGAGGCAGCCCCAGCATTTT. It is translated as CASSAQGRQPQHF.

The genes are TRBV5-4 and TRBJ1-5; D is ambiguous. The CDR3 spans 13 residues. Germline lookup yields CDR1 SGHNT and CDR2 YYREEE (reference sequence). V lost 1 base and J lost 3, with 5 bases in between. CDR3 loop: CASSLSINQPQHF. CDR3 sequence (DNA): TGTGCCAGCAGCTTGTCGATCAATCAGCCCCAGCATTTT.

This clonotype was seen just once. J is TRBJ1-2 and V is TRBV29-1; tentative D call: TRBD1 (5 bases). V lost 8 bases to trimming and J lost 0 bases, with 16 bases between them. The CDR3 consists of 14 residues. Germline V lookup: CDR1 SQVTM, CDR2 ANQGSEA. CDR3 in DNA: TGCAGCTGCGAAGACAGCCGAGCTAACTATGGCTACACCTTC. Translated, it gives CSCEDSRANYGYTF.

This sequence joins TRBV20-1 and TRBJ2-1; D might be TRBD2 (5 bases). Germline V lookup: CDR1 DFQATT, CDR2 SNEGSKA (reference sequence). CDR3 length: 15 residues. Trimming shortened V by 0 bases and J by 5 bases, and 14 bases separated the two germline ends. The CDR3 DNA follows: TGCAGTGCTAGAGACGAGGGAAAGGGAGACAATGAGCAGTTCTTC. Protein product: CSARDEGKGDNEQFF.

The chain recombines TRBV6-1 with TRBJ1-5, with D hard to call. V shed 3 bases and J shed 7 bases, with 19 bases lying between them. Germline V lookup: CDR1 MNHNS, CDR2 SASEGT. The CDR3 is made up of 16 amino acids. In DNA form, the CDR3 reads TGTGCCAGCAGTGAGAGCAGCTCTACCTCGGGGCAGCCCCAGCATTTT. Amino acids: CASSESSSTSGQPQHF.

The table lists this clonotype with a few counts. The J gene is TRBJ2-7, the V gene TRBV7-2, with D possibly TRBD1 on 5 matching bases. Trimming stripped 5 bases from V and 4 bases from J, with 9 bases between. This CDR3 has 12 residues. Germline loops: CDR1 SGHTA, CDR2 FQGNSA. CDR3 bases: TGTGCCAGCAGCCAGACAGCTTACGAGCAGTACTTC. It yields the protein CASSQTAYEQYF.

This clonotype was found a few times. The CDR3 coding sequence is TGTGCCAGCAGTCAACTAGCGGGAGCCCAGGGTAGCACAGATACGCAGTATTTT. Protein: CASSQLAGAQGSTDTQYF. The gene calls are TRBV6-2 or TRBV6-3 and TRBJ2-3, with 11 bases matching TRBD2. CDR3 length equals 18 residues. The V and J ends lost 5 bases and 0 bases, in that order; junction bases with no gene match: 10. Germline V gene data show CDR1 as MNHEY and CDR2 as SVGEGT.

V and J are TRBV4-1 and TRBJ2-5; possibly TRBD2 for D (6 bases). V dropped 0 bases and J dropped 6 bases, with 14 bases sitting between them. Germline-derived CDR1 and CDR2 are MGHRA and YSYEKL. The CDR3 has 15 amino acids. The CDR3 DNA reads as TGCGCCAGCAGCCAAGATGGAGGGGCGGGCCAGACCCAGTACTTC. It specifies CASSQDGGAGQTQYF.

This clonotype was counted a few times. The V gene is TRBV18, the J gene TRBJ2-7, with 8 positions matching TRBD1. The CDR3 loop spans 14 amino acids. Germline V gives CDR1 KGHSH, CDR2 LQKENI. The ends lost 3 bases at V and 3 bases at J; junction bases unmatched: 4. The CDR3 DNA sequence: TGTGCCAGCTCACCGGGTGGGACAGGCTACGAGCAGTACTTC. Its protein is CASSPGGTGYEQYF.

V and J are TRBV6-2 or TRBV6-3 and TRBJ1-1; D unclear. Deletions cut 1 base from V and 0 bases from J, with 15 bases between. This CDR3 is 17 amino acids long. Germline CDR1 and CDR2: MNHEY and SVGEGT. CDR3 nucleotide sequence: TGTGCCAGCAGTTACTTTGCCGCGGGCAGCCTGAACACTGAAGCTTTCTTT. This encodes CASSYFAAGSLNTEAFF.

This clonotype appeared a few times. The chain recombines TRBV7-2 with TRBJ2-1; D is ambiguous. Germline-derived CDR1 and CDR2 are SGHTA and FQGNSA. This CDR3 comprises 15 residues. The V end lost 4 bases, the J end lost 6 bases, and 16 bases lay between the germline ends. The DNA for the CDR3 is TGTGCCAGCAGCTCAGCTCCCAGATCAATCAATGAGCAGTTCTTC. This codes for CASSSAPRSINEQFF.

The rearrangement uses TRBV19 and TRBJ1-1, with D possibly matching TRBD1 (5 bases). Germline V gene lookup returns CDR1 LNHDA and CDR2 SQIVND (reference sequence). V was shortened by 2 bases and J by 0 bases, with 10 bases between the two germline ends. The CDR3 extends over 15 amino acids. This CDR3 reads CASSIKGRMNTEAFF. CDR3 DNA: TGTGCCAGTAGTATAAAGGGACGAATGAACACTGAAGCTTTCTTT.

This clonotype was observed once. Mismatch with germline at one junction end may stem from a read error. The chain joins TRBV11-2 to TRBJ1-2; TRBD1 matches at 9 bases. CDR1 is SGHAT, CDR2 FQNNGV, per germline. The CDR3 has 14 amino acids. The CDR3 coding sequence is TGTGCCAGCAGCTTAGCACAGGGGGCCTATAGCTACACCTTC. Protein: CASSLAQGAYSYTF. The whole variable domain, remainder taken from reference TRBV11-2 and TRBJ1-2, is EAGVAQSPRYKIIEKRQSVAFWCNPISGHATLYWYQQILGQGPKLLIQFQNNGVVDDSQLPKDRFSAERLKGVDSTLKIQPAKLEDSAVYLCASSLAQGAYSYTFGSGTRLTVV.

This clonotype was recorded a few times. J is TRBJ1-1 and V is TRBV7-2; perhaps TRBD1 as D (5 bases). This CDR3 contains 15 residues. Germline-derived CDR1 and CDR2 are SGHTA and FQGNSA. Trimming removed 0 bases at V and 2 bases at J, with 10 bases between. The CDR3: CASSLAVTGNTEAFF. The DNA of the CDR3 is TGTGCCAGCAGCTTAGCGGTAACAGGAAACACTGAAGCTTTCTTT.

In its sample, this clonotype was seen a few times. This chain joins TRBV11-2 and TRBJ2-3, with D possibly called TRBD1 or TRBD2 (6 bases each). Trimming removed 2 bases at V and 3 bases at J, with 15 bases between. Germline V gene sequence: CDR1 SGHAT, CDR2 FQNNGV. CDR3 length equals 16 residues. The CDR3, as DNA: TGTGCCAGCAGCTTAAATCTGGGGGCGGGAACAGATACGCAGTATTTT. Its protein is CASSLNLGAGTDTQYF.

This clonotype has only a few counts. This rearrangement joins TRBV6-1 to TRBJ1-6; D is ambiguous. CDR3 length equals 16 residues. V lost 5 bases and J 5 bases, leaving 16 bases between the germline ends. CDR1 and CDR2 (germline): MNHNS, SASEGT. The CDR3 region is CASSLTLKLNNSPLHF. CDR3 bases: TGTGCCAGCAGTTTAACGCTGAAACTAAATAATTCACCCCTCCACTTT.

The chain has TRBV12-3 or TRBV12-4 and TRBJ2-7; weak D call: TRBD1 (6 bases). This CDR3 has 12 amino acids. V was pared by 5 bases and J by 9 bases, with 14 bases between. For the CDR3, the DNA is TGTGCCAGCAGTGAACAGGGAGATCGGCAGTACTTC. It yields the protein CASSEQGDRQYF.

V and J are TRBV7-2 and TRBJ2-7; 11 nucleotides agree with TRBD1. CDR1 SGHTA and CDR2 FQGNSA come from the germline V gene. The CDR3 is 14 residues long. V was pared by 4 bases and J by 6 bases, with 5 bases of the junction left unmatched. Here the CDR3 reads CASSSGTGGFEQYF. The CDR3 DNA sequence: TGTGCCAGCAGCTCCGGGACAGGGGGTTTCGAGCAGTACTTC. Together with reference TRBV7-2 and TRBJ2-7, the CDR3 gives the full variable domain: GAGVSQSPSNKVTEKGKDVELRCDPISGHTALYWYRQSLGQGLEFLIYFQGNSAPDKSGLPSDRFSAERTGGSVSTLTIQRTQQEDSAVYLCASSSGTGGFEQYFGPGTRLTVT.

The J gene is TRBJ2-1, the V gene TRBV5-8; D remains ambiguous. CDR1 and CDR2 from the germline V gene are SGHTS and YDEGEE. CDR3 size: 13 residues. V lost 0 bases, J lost 10 bases, and 11 bases lay in between. The CDR3 bases are TGTGCCAGCAGCTTGGAGGTGGATGAAGAGCAGTTCTTC. Translating gives CASSLEVDEEQFF.

This chain joins TRBV6-6 and TRBJ2-1; D uncertain. CDR1 is MNHNY and CDR2 is SVGAGI in the germline V gene (reference sequence). The CDR3 is 15 residues long. Deletions cut 3 bases from V and 5 bases from J, with 14 bases between. In DNA, the CDR3 is TGTGCCAGCAGTTATCCCGCCCCTCACCACAATGAGCAGTTCTTC. This sequence encodes CASSYPAPHHNEQFF.

Ten or more counts support this clonotype. This chain joins TRBV7-2 and TRBJ2-1, with 8 bases lining up with TRBD2. This CDR3 region has 16 residues. The V gene end was trimmed by 5 bases and the J gene end by 6 bases; junction bases not matched to a gene: 12. Germline V lookup: CDR1 SGHTA, CDR2 FQGNSA. CDR3 bases: TGTGCCAGCAGCCCCCGAGCGGGAGTTGGTCTCAATGAGCAGTTCTTC. It is translated as CASSPRAGVGLNEQFF.

The rearrangement uses TRBV4-2 and TRBJ2-1, with 9 bases matching TRBD2. This CDR3 region has 16 residues. The ends lost 0 bases at V and 4 bases at J; junction bases unmatched: 4. The germline V gene has CDR1 LGHNA and CDR2 YNFKEQ. CDR3 loop: CASSQDGREGYNEQFF. The CDR3 DNA is TGTGCCAGCAGCCAAGATGGGCGGGAGGGGTACAATGAGCAGTTCTTC.

The chain uses TRBV29-1 and TRBJ2-3; 9 nucleotides line up with TRBD2. With 5 bases clipped from V and 2 bases from J, the junction kept 5 bases outside the gene matches. Germline V gene data show CDR1 as SQVTM and CDR2 as ANQGSEA. The CDR3 consists of 14 residues. The CDR3 bases are TGCAGCGTTTCTCCTAGCGGGATCACAGATACGCAGTATTTT. Encoded protein: CSVSPSGITDTQYF.

This clonotype appeared once. The V and J genes are TRBV2 and TRBJ1-2; the match to TRBD1 covers 11 bases. Germline V gene sequence: CDR1 SNHLY, CDR2 FYNNEI. V lost 7 bases, J lost 1 base, and 8 bases stayed unmatched. The CDR3 extends over 16 amino acids. The CDR3 DNA reads as TGTGCCAGCAACGCCGGACAGGGGGCGGTTAACTATGGCTACACCTTC. Amino acid sequence: CASNAGQGAVNYGYTF.

A note on this clonotype: The junction does not match germline at one end; this may be a read error. The J gene is TRBJ2-5, the V gene TRBV6-2 or TRBV6-3, with 11 bases fitting TRBD2. Germline values: CDR1 MNHEY, CDR2 SVGEGT. This CDR3 is 12 amino acids long. The CDR3 DNA follows: TGTGCCAGCTCTTTAGCGGGAGGGACACGCGACTTC. Translating gives CASSLAGGTRDF.

This clonotype has at least ten counts. The chain combines TRBV7-4 with TRBJ2-7; D gene uncertain. The CDR3 totals 16 residues. The germline V and J ends were trimmed by 8 bases and 0 bases, with 20 bases remaining between them. Germline-derived CDR1 and CDR2 are SGHVT and SQSDAQ. CDR3 coding DNA: TGTGCCAGCCGACAACACGGACGGTCGCGCTCCTACGAGCAGTACTTC. Translation gives CASRQHGRSRSYEQYF.

V usage is TRBV6-5 and J usage is TRBJ2-7, with D perhaps matching TRBD1 (5 bases). The V end lost 0 bases, the J end lost 0 bases, and 12 bases lay between the germline ends. The CDR3 runs 16 residues. The germline CDR1 and CDR2 sequences are MNHEY and SVGAGI. The CDR3 here is CASSYSPGYVSYEQYF. CDR3 in DNA: TGTGCCAGCAGTTACTCACCAGGGTACGTCTCCTACGAGCAGTACTTC.

The chain employs TRBV7-3 and TRBJ2-1; 15 nucleotides align to TRBD2. The CDR3 is made up of 16 amino acids. The germline V gene encodes CDR1 SGHTA and CDR2 FQGTGA. V shed 5 bases, J shed 4 bases, and the junction held 3 bases outside the gene matches. CDR3 DNA: TGTGCCAGCAGCCCCGGGACTAGCGGGAGGTACAATGAGCAGTTCTTC. Encoded protein: CASSPGTSGRYNEQFF.